One and the same sample provided the 7 T cell receptor beta chains below, sequenced in a study of radiation and T cells in renal cell carcinoma. The protocol was immunoSEQ multiplex PCR, while the TCRdb copy is restricted to in-frame clones and leaves out a portion. This table has about 83,000 clones, approximately 87% appearing once. Time point defined: blood 4 weeks post-SBRT, at nephrectomy. Regarding treatment: 15 Gy SBRT to primary tumor, nephrectomy 4 weeks later. The sequenced sample was blood, obtained from a patient whose treatment included radiotherapy and nephrectomy. These receptors originate from an older woman with renal cell carcinoma.

The chain employs TRBV7-2 and TRBJ1-2; a possible D gene is TRBD1 (5 bases). Germline V CDR1 and CDR2: SGHTA, FQGNSA. The CDR3 totals 14 residues. V was pared by 3 bases and J by 8 bases, with 16 bases between. Written as DNA, the CDR3 is TGTGCCAGCAGCTTGTCAGGGACCAGTGTAGGCTACACCTTC. Encoded protein: CASSLSGTSVGYTF.

V is TRBV5-1 and J is TRBJ2-1; possibly TRBD2 for D (5 bases). Germline CDR1 reads SGHRS; CDR2 reads YFSETQ. Trimming left V 1 base short and J 4 bases short, with 12 bases between. The CDR3 has 15 residues. CDR3 loop: CASSLKAEPYNEQFF. The CDR3 DNA is TGCGCCAGCAGCTTGAAAGCGGAACCATACAATGAGCAGTTCTTC.

The count of this clone is one. The chain carries TRBV28 and TRBJ2-4; weak D call: TRBD2 (6 bases). This CDR3 has 14 amino acids. Trimming removed 4 bases at V and 0 bases at J, with 7 bases between. Per the germline V gene, CDR1 is MDHEN and CDR2 is SYDVKM. CDR3 amino acids: CASSWRVAKNIQYF. The CDR3 DNA reads as TGTGCCAGCAGTTGGAGGGTAGCCAAAAACATTCAGTACTTC.

This clone came up a few times. The chain links TRBV30 to TRBJ1-1; TRBD1 aligns across 9 bases. The CDR3 has 16 amino acids. Germline assignment: CDR1 GTSNPN and CDR2 SVGIG (reference sequence). The J segment lost 1 base and the V segment lost 1 base, leaving 7 bases of the junction unmatched. CDR3: CAWSDTGGPGNTEAFF. Here the CDR3 DNA reads TGTGCCTGGAGTGACACAGGGGGCCCGGGGAACACTGAAGCTTTCTTT.

V is TRBV29-1 and J is TRBJ2-7, with 12 bases aligning to TRBD2. V gave up 2 bases and J gave up 8 bases; unmatched junction bases: 4. CDR1 is SQVTM, CDR2 ANQGSEA, per germline. The length of the CDR3 is 13 residues. Written as DNA, the CDR3 is TGCAGCGTTGAAACCGGGACTAGCGGGCAGCAGTACTTC. Translation: CSVETGTSGQQYF.

The V gene is TRBV5-5, the J gene TRBJ2-7; the match to TRBD2 covers 9 bases. V dropped 0 bases and J dropped 5; count of bases not matched to a gene: 9. The CDR3 extends over 16 amino acids. Per the germline V gene, CDR1 is SGHKS and CDR2 is YYEKEE (reference sequence). The CDR3 bases are TGTGCCAGCAGCTTGGTGACGGGACTAGCCAACCACGAGCAGTACTTC. The encoded protein is CASSLVTGLANHEQYF.

This clone was recorded only once. The V call is TRBV19, the J call TRBJ2-1; possible D gene TRBD2, 6 bases. The CDR3 runs 13 residues. The germline V and J ends were trimmed by 6 bases and 4 bases, with 10 bases remaining between them. Germline V gives CDR1 LNHDA, CDR2 SQIVND (reference sequence). CDR3 amino acids: CASSTGGYNEQFF. For the CDR3, the DNA is TGTGCCAGTAGCACAGGAGGGTACAATGAGCAGTTCTTC. The variable domain in full, with the rest retrieved from reference TRBV19 and TRBJ2-1, is DGGITQSPKYLFRKEGQNVTLSCEQNLNHDAMYWYRQDPGQGLRLIYYSQIVNDFQKGDIAEGYSVSREKKESFPLTVTSAQKNPTAFYLCASSTGGYNEQFFGPGTRLTVL.